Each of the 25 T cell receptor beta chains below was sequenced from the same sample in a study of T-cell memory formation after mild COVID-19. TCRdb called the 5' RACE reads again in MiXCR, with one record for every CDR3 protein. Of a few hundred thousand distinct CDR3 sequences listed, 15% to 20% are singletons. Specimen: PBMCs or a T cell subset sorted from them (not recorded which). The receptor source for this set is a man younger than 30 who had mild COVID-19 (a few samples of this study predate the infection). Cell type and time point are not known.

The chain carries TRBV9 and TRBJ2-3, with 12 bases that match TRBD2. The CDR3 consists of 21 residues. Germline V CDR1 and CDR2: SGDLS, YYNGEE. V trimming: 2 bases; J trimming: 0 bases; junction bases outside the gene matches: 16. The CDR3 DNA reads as TGTGCCAGCAGCGTGAGTACCGGGACTAGCGGGCCTCCACTCAGCACAGATACGCAGTATTTT. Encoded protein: CASSVSTGTSGPPLSTDTQYF.

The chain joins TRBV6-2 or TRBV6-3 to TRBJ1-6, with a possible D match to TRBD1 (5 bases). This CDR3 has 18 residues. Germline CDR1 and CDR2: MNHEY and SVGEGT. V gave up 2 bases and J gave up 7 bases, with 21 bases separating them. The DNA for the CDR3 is TGTGCCAGCAGTTACGGCGTCGGCTTGCAGGGACCGAATTCACCCCTCCACTTT. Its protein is CASSYGVGLQGPNSPLHF.

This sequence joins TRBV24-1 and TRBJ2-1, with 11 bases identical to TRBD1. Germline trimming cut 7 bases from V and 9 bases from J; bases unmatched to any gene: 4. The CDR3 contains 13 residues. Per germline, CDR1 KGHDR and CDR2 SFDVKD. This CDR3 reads CATRGQGGIEQFF. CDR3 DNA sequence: TGTGCCACCAGGGGACAGGGGGGGATTGAGCAGTTCTTC.

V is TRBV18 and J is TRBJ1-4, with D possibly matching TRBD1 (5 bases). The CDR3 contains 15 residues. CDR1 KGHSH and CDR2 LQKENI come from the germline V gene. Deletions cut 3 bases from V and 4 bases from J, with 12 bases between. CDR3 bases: TGTGCCAGCTCACCTAATGGGGCATTTAATGAAAAACTGTTTTTT. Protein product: CASSPNGAFNEKLFF.

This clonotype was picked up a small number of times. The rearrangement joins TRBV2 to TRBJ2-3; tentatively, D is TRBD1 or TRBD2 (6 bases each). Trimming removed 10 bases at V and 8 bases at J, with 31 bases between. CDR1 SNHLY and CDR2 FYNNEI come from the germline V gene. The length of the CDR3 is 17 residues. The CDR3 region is CATRLMGGPFPPGTQYF. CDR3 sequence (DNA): TGTGCCACCCGCCTTATGGGGGGCCCATTCCCTCCCGGTACGCAGTATTTT.

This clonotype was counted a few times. The CDR3: CASSLVEGTEKLFF. The CDR3 region has the DNA TGTGCCAGCAGTTTAGTAGAGGGGACTGAAAAACTGTTTTTT. The J gene is TRBJ1-4, the V gene TRBV12-3 or TRBV12-4, with D possibly matching TRBD1 (5 bases). V was pared by 1 base and J by 7 bases, with 10 bases between. The CDR3 is 14 amino acids.

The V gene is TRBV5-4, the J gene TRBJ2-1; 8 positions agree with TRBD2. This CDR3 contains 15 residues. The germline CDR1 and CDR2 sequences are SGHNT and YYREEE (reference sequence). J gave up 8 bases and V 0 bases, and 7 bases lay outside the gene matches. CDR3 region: CASSLEVGGADEQFF. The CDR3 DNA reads TGTGCCAGCAGCTTGGAGGTCGGGGGGGCGGATGAGCAGTTCTTC.

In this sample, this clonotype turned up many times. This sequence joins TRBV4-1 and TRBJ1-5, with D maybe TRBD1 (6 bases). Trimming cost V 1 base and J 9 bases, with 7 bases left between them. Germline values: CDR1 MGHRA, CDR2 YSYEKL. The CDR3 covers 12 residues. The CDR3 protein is CASSQVGGPQHF. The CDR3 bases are TGCGCCAGCAGCCAAGTAGGGGGGCCCCAGCATTTT.

The CDR3, as DNA: TGTGCCTGGAGCCTTCTGGACAGGGAAGACTCACCCCTCCACTTT. Its translation: CAWSLLDREDSPLHF. V is TRBV30 and J is TRBJ1-6, with 8 bases that match TRBD1. V dropped 3 bases and J dropped 10; count of bases not matched to a gene: 11. The CDR3 has 15 residues. Germline assignment: CDR1 GTSNPN and CDR2 SVGIG (reference sequence).

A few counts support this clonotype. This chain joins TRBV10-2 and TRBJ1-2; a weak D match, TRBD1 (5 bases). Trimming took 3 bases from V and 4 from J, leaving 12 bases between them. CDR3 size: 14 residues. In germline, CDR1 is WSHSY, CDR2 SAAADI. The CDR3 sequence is CASSEGQGAYGYTF. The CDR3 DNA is TGCGCCAGCAGTGAAGGGCAGGGAGCCTATGGCTACACCTTC.

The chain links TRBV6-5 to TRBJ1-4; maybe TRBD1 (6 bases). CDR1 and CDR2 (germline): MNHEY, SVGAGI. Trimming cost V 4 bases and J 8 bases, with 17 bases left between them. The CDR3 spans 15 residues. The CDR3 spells CASSSPRGEGEKLFF. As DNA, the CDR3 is TGTGCCAGCAGTTCTCCCAGGGGTGAAGGAGAAAAACTGTTTTTT.

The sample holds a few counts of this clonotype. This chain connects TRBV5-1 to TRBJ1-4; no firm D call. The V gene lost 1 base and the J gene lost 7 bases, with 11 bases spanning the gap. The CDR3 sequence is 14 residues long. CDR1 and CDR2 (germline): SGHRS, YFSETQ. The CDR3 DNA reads TGCGCCAGCAGCTTGTCAGGCTCCGGTGAAAAACTGTTTTTT. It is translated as CASSLSGSGEKLFF.

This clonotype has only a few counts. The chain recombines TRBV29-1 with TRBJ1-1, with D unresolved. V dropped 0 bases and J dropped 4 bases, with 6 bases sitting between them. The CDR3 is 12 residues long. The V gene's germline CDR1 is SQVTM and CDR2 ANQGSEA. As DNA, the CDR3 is TGCAGCGTTGAAGATCATCGCACTGAAGCTTTCTTT. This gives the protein CSVEDHRTEAFF.

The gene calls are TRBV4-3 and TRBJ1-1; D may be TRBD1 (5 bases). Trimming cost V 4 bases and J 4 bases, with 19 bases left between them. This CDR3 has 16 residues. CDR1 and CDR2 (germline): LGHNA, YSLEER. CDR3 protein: CASSPSGGGTGTEAFF. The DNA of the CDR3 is TGCGCCAGCAGCCCCAGCGGTGGGGGGACCGGCACTGAAGCTTTCTTT.

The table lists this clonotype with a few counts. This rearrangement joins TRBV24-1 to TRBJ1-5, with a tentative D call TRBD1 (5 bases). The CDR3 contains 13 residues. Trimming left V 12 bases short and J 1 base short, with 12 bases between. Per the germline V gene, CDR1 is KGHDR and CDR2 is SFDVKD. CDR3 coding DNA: TGTGCCGTTGGGGCAGAGAGCAATCAGCCCCAGCATTTT. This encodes CAVGAESNQPQHF.

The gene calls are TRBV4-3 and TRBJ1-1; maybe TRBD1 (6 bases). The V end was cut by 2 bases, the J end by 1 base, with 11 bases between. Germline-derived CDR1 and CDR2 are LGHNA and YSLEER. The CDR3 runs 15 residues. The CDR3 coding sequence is TGCGCCAGCAGCCAATTAAGAGGGGGGAACACTGAAGCTTTCTTT. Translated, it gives CASSQLRGGNTEAFF.

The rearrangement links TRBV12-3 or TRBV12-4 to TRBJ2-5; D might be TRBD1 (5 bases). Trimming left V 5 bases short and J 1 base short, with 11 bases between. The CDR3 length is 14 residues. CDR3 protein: CASSGEDTQETQYF. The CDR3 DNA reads TGTGCCAGCAGTGGCGAGGACACCCAAGAGACCCAGTACTTC.

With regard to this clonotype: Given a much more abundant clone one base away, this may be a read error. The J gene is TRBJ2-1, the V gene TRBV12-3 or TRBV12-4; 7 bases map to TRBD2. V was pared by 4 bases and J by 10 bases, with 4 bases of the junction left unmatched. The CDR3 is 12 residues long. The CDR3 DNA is TGTGCCAGCAGTTACGCCGGGGGGGAGCAGTTCTTC. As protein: CASSYAGGEQFF.

CDR3 in DNA: TGTGCCAGCGGGGTGGACATGAACACTGAAGCTTTCTTT. Translation: CASGVDMNTEAFF. V usage is TRBV6-4 and J usage is TRBJ1-1; D is perhaps TRBD1 (5 bases). In germline, CDR1 is MRHNA, CDR2 SNTAGT. There are 13 residues in the CDR3. Trimming removed 8 bases from V and 0 bases from J, with 10 bases in between.

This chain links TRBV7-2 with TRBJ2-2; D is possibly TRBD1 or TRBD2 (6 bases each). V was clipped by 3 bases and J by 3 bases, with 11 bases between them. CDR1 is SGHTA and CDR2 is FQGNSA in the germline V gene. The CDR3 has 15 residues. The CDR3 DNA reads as TGTGCCAGCAGCTTGGGGGGCCGGTACACCGGGGAGCTGTTTTTT. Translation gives CASSLGGRYTGELFF. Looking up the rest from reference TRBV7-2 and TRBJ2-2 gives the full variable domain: GAGVSQSPSNKVTEKGKDVELRCDPISGHTALYWYRQSLGQGLEFLIYFQGNSAPDKSGLPSDRFSAERTGGSVSTLTIQRTQQEDSAVYLCASSLGGRYTGELFFGEGSRLTVL.

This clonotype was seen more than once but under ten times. DNA for the CDR3: TGTGCCACCAGCAGAGATAGGTGGGGGCGGGAGACCCAGTACTTC. Encoded protein: CATSRDRWGRETQYF. The chain employs TRBV15 and TRBJ2-5; D is possibly TRBD1 (6 bases). Trimming shortened V by 0 bases and J by 5 bases, and 13 bases separated the two germline ends. From germline, CDR1 is LNHNV and CDR2 YYDKDF (reference sequence). The CDR3 is made up of 15 amino acids.

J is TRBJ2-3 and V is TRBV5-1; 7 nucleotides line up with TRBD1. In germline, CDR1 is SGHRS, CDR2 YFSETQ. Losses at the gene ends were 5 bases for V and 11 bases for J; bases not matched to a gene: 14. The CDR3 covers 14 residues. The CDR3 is CASRSGTALGVQYF. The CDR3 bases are TGCGCCAGCAGGTCCGGGACAGCATTAGGGGTGCAGTATTTT.

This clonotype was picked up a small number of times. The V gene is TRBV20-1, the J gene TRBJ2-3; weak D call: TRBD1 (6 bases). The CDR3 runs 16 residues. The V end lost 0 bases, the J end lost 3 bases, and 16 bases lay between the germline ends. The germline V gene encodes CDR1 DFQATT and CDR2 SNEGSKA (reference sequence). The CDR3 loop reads CSARDPGRTVTDTQYF. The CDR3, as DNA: TGCAGTGCTAGAGATCCGGGGCGGACAGTTACAGATACGCAGTATTTT.

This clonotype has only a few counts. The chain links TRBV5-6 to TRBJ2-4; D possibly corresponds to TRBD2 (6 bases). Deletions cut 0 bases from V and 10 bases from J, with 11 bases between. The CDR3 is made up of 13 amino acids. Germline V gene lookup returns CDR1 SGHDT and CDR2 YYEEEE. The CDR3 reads CASSLGRAKIQYF. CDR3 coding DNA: TGTGCCAGCAGCTTGGGGAGGGCTAAGATTCAGTACTTC.

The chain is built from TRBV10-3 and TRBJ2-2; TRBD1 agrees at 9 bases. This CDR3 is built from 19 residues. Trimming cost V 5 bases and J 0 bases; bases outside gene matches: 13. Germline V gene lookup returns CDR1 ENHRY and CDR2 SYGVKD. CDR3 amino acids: CAISPFRGTGITNTGELFF. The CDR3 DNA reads TGTGCCATCAGTCCCTTTCGCGGGACAGGGATAACGAACACCGGGGAGCTGTTTTTT.